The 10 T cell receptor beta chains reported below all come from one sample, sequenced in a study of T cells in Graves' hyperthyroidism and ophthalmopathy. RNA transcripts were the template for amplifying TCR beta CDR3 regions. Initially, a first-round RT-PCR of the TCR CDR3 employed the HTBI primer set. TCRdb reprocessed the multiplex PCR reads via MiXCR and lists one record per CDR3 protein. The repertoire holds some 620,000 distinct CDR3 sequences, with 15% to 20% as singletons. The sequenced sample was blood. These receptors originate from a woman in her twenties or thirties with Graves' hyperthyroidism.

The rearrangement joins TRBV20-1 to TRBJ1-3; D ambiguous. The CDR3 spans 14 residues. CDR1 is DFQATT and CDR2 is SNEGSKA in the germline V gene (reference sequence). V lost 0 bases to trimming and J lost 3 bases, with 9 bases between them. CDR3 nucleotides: TGCAGTGCTAGAGACTCACGAGATGGAAACACCATATATTTT. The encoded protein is CSARDSRDGNTIYF.

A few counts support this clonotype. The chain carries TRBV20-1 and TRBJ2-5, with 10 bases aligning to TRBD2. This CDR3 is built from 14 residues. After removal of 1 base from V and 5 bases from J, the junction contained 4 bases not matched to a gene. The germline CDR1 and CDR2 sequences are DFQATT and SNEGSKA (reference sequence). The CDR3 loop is CSARGSSGSETQYF. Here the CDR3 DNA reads TGCAGTGCTAGAGGATCTAGCGGGAGCGAGACCCAGTACTTC.

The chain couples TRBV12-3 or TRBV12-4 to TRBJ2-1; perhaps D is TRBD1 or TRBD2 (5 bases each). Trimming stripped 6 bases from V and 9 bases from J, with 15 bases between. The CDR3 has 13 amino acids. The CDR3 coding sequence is TGTGCCAGCAGCCATGGGACCGGCCCTGAGCAGTTCTTC. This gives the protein CASSHGTGPEQFF.

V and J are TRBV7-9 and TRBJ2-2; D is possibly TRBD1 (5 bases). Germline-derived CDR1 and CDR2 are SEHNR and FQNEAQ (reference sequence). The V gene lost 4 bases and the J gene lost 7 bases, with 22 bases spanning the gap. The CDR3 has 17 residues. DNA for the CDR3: TGTGCCAGCAGCTCGAACGTGGTCGCAGGGTCAGTCGGGGAGCTGTTTTTT. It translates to CASSSNVVAGSVGELFF.

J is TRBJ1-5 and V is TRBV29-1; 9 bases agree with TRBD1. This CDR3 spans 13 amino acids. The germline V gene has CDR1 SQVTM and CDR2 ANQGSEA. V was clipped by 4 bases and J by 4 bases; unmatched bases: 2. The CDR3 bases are TGCAGCGTTGCGACAGGGGGGAATCAGCCCCAGCATTTT. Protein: CSVATGGNQPQHF.

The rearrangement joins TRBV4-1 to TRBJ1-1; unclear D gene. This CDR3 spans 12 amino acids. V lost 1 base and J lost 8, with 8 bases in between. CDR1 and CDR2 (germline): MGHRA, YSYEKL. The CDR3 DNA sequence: TGCGCCAGCAGCCAAGGGCTAGGAGAAGCTTTCTTT. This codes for CASSQGLGEAFF.

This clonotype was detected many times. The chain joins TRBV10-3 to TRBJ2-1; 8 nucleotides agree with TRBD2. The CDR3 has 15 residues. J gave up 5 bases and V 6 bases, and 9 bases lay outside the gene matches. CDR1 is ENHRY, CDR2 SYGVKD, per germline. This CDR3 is CAISEAGDFDNEQFF. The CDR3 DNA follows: TGTGCCATCAGCGAAGCGGGAGACTTCGACAATGAGCAGTTCTTC.

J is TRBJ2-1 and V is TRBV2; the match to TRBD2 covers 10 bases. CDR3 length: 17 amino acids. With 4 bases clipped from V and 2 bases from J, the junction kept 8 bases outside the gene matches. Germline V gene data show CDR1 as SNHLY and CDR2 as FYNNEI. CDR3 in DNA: TGTGCCAGCAGTGGACCCAGCGGGAGGGCCCCCTACAATGAGCAGTTCTTC. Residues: CASSGPSGRAPYNEQFF.

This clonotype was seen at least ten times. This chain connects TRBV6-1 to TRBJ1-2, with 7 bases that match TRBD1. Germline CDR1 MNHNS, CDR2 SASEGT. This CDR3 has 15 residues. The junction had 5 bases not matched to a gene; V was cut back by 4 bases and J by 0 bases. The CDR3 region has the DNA TGTGCCAGCAGTGGAAGACAGGGTACTAACTATGGCTACACCTTC. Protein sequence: CASSGRQGTNYGYTF.

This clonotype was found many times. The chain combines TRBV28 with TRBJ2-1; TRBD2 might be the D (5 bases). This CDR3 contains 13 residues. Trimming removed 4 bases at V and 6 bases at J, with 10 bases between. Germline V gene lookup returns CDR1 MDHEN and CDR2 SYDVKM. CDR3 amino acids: CASSYGLLNEQFF. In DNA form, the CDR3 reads TGTGCCAGCAGTTACGGACTGCTCAATGAGCAGTTCTTC.